Below are 25 T cell receptor beta chains sequenced from a single sample in a study of blood T cells in healthy people across ages. With a J-beta primer mix and a sample-barcoded 5' primer, a second PCR ran 7 to 11 cycles. TCRdb re-called the 5' RACE reads through MiXCR, storing one row per CDR3 protein. The repertoire holds 1.2 million to 1.5 million distinct CDR3 sequences, with roughly 45% as singletons. The sample consisted of blood. The receptors here all came from a woman younger than 35 in good health.

This clonotype was seen a few times. The chain links TRBV7-8 to TRBJ1-5; TRBD1 might be the D (6 bases). V dropped 5 bases and J dropped 0 bases, with 8 bases sitting between them. Looked up from germline, CDR1 is SGHVS and CDR2 is FQNEAQ. The CDR3 is made up of 14 amino acids. CDR3 in DNA: TGTGCCAGCAGCGGACAGCCTAGCAATCAGCCCCAGCATTTT. This encodes CASSGQPSNQPQHF.

This clonotype was picked up one time. This chain uses TRBV20-1 with TRBJ1-3; D is unclear. This CDR3 is 16 amino acids long. Trimming pared 1 base from V and 4 bases from J, leaving 17 bases between. Germline V CDR1 and CDR2: DFQATT, SNEGSKA (reference sequence). The CDR3 nucleotides read TGCAGTGCTAGAGTAGCTGTCTGGGATCCGGGAAACACCATATATTTT. Encoded protein: CSARVAVWDPGNTIYF.

V and J are TRBV2 and TRBJ2-2, with 14 bases that match TRBD2. CDR1 is SNHLY and CDR2 is FYNNEI in the germline V gene. The length of the CDR3 is 16 residues. V lost 6 bases, J lost 8 bases, and 8 bases stayed unmatched. The DNA of the CDR3 is TGTGCCAGCAGGGGGACTAGCGGGAGTGGTCTGGGGGAGCTGTTTTTT. Protein product: CASRGTSGSGLGELFF.

The J gene is TRBJ2-4, the V gene TRBV20-1; TRBD1 might be the D (6 bases). Germline lookup yields CDR1 DFQATT and CDR2 SNEGSKA (reference sequence). The CDR3 totals 11 residues. Trimming left V 3 bases short and J 9 bases short, with 9 bases between. CDR3 DNA sequence: TGCAGTGCTAGTGGGGGCGGCATTCAGTACTTC. Protein: CSASGGGIQYF.

This clonotype was detected a few times. The chain has TRBV4-1 and TRBJ1-2; 9 bases map to TRBD1. Trimming took 6 bases from V and 4 from J; bases not matched to a gene: 12. The germline V gene encodes CDR1 MGHRA and CDR2 YSYEKL. The CDR3 has 16 amino acids. CDR3 residues: CASRRIGDRVFYGYTF. The CDR3 DNA sequence: TGCGCCAGCAGGCGGATAGGGGACAGGGTTTTCTATGGCTACACCTTC.

This clonotype appeared a few times. CDR3 DNA: TGTGCCAGCAGCTCGGGACTAATAGATGAGCAGTTCTTC. As protein: CASSSGLIDEQFF. The chain uses TRBV7-2 and TRBJ2-1; 7 positions match TRBD2. The J segment lost 8 bases and the V segment lost 4 bases, leaving 5 bases of the junction unmatched. The V gene's germline CDR1 is SGHTA and CDR2 FQGNSA. This CDR3 is 13 amino acids long.

The gene calls are TRBV3-1 and TRBJ1-2; TRBD1 might be the D (5 bases). Germline V lookup: CDR1 LGHDT, CDR2 YNNKEL (reference sequence). Trimming shortened V by 1 base and J by 5 bases, and 14 bases separated the two germline ends. The CDR3 loop spans 15 amino acids. The CDR3 DNA sequence: TGTGCCAGCAGCCAAGGGACAACCCTGTGGTATGGCTACACCTTC. Protein: CASSQGTTLWYGYTF.

The rearrangement links TRBV4-1 to TRBJ2-4; D is unclear. Germline V gene sequence: CDR1 MGHRA, CDR2 YSYEKL. V was shortened by 0 bases and J by 2 bases, with 8 bases between the two germline ends. The CDR3 has 15 residues. CDR3 sequence: CASSQDLGSKNIQYF. DNA for the CDR3: TGCGCCAGCAGCCAAGATCTGGGGTCCAAAAACATTCAGTACTTC.

Details on this clonotype: A read error may be the cause here, since a much bigger clone is one base away. The CDR3 here is CASSQRDYPYNKQYF. The CDR3 DNA reads TGTGCCAGCAGCCAACGGGACTATCCCTACAATAAGCAGTACTTC. The gene calls are TRBV3-1 and TRBJ2-1; 7 bases are a match to TRBD2. The DNA matches TRBJ2-7 better at its end, which makes the J call doubtful. The CDR3 totals 15 residues. Germline values: CDR1 LGHDT, CDR2 YNNKEL (reference sequence).

The chain links TRBV10-3 to TRBJ1-1; D uncertain. Germline-derived CDR1 and CDR2 are ENHRY and SYGVKD. The V end lost 3 bases, the J end lost 0 bases, and 8 bases lay between the germline ends. The CDR3 is 14 residues long. The CDR3 DNA reads as TGTGCCATCAGTGATATGGGGATGAACACTGAAGCTTTCTTT. Its protein is CAISDMGMNTEAFF.

The J gene is TRBJ2-1, the V gene TRBV3-1, with 14 positions matching TRBD2. Germline V gene data show CDR1 as LGHDT and CDR2 as YNNKEL (reference sequence). The CDR3 totals 21 residues. V was clipped by 4 bases and J by 9 bases; unmatched bases: 23. The CDR3 here is CASSPPFGLTSGGALIGEQFF. In nucleotides, the CDR3 is TGTGCCAGCAGCCCCCCCTTTGGGTTGACTAGCGGGGGGGCTTTGATCGGTGAGCAGTTCTTC.

This clonotype came up a few times. V usage is TRBV20-1 and J usage is TRBJ2-1, with 7 bases that match TRBD2. Trimming cost V 0 bases and J 8 bases; bases outside gene matches: 13. This CDR3 region has 16 residues. The germline V gene encodes CDR1 DFQATT and CDR2 SNEGSKA (reference sequence). CDR3 nucleotides: TGCAGTGCTAGAGATCTAGGACTAGTGGGCCCCCATGAGCAGTTCTTC. Its protein product is CSARDLGLVGPHEQFF.

This clonotype has a single count. The genes are TRBV3-1 and TRBJ2-7; 8 bases are a match to TRBD1. Germline V gives CDR1 LGHDT, CDR2 YNNKEL (reference sequence). V dropped 0 bases and J dropped 2; count of bases not matched to a gene: 9. The CDR3 covers 17 residues. The CDR3 protein is CASSQDETGVLAYEQYF. CDR3 nucleotides: TGTGCCAGCAGCCAAGATGAGACAGGGGTTTTAGCCTACGAGCAGTACTTC.

The table lists this clonotype with a few counts. V and J are TRBV28 and TRBJ2-1; D ambiguous. Germline V gene lookup returns CDR1 MDHEN and CDR2 SYDVKM. Trimming pared 10 bases from V and 6 bases from J, leaving 19 bases between. This CDR3 region has 14 residues. CDR3 nucleotides: TGTGCCACTCTGACACCACTCCTTGCCAATGAGCAGTTCTTC. Protein: CATLTPLLANEQFF.

The gene calls are TRBV4-2 and TRBJ2-6; D is possibly TRBD1 (6 bases). The CDR3 extends over 19 amino acids. The V gene lost 0 bases and the J gene lost 3 bases, with 18 bases spanning the gap. CDR1 is LGHNA, CDR2 YNFKEQ, per germline. CDR3 sequence (DNA): TGTGCCAGCAGCCAAGATCGTCTGGCAGGGGTTAATGGGGCCAACGTCCTGACTTTC. Translating it yields CASSQDRLAGVNGANVLTF.

The J gene is TRBJ2-1, the V gene TRBV11-2, with D possibly matching TRBD1 (6 bases). V lost 5 bases and J 14 bases, leaving 16 bases between the germline ends. The germline gives CDR1 SGHAT, CDR2 FQNNGV. The CDR3 consists of 12 residues. The CDR3 region is CASSPGTPGEFF. In nucleotides, the CDR3 is TGTGCCAGCAGCCCCGGGACACCAGGGGAGTTCTTC.

V and J are TRBV30 and TRBJ2-2; D possibly corresponds to TRBD2 (5 bases). Germline lookup yields CDR1 GTSNPN and CDR2 SVGIG (reference sequence). Trimming stripped 1 base from V and 5 bases from J, with 8 bases between. The CDR3 runs to 13 residues. The CDR3 loop is CAWSDDYTGELFF. DNA for the CDR3: TGTGCCTGGAGTGACGACTATACCGGGGAGCTGTTTTTT. The variable domain in full, completed from reference TRBV30 and TRBJ2-2, reads SQTIHQWPATLVQPVGSPLSLECTVEGTSNPNLYWYRQAAGRGLQLLFYSVGIGQISSEVPQNLSASRPQDRQFILSSKKLLLSDSGFYLCAWSDDYTGELFFGEGSRLTVL.

As regards this clonotype: A read error may be the cause here, since a much bigger clone is one base away. The V call is TRBV7-2, the J call TRBJ1-2; a weak D match, TRBD1 (5 bases). The CDR3 totals 14 residues. In germline, CDR1 is SGHTA, CDR2 FQGNSA. Trimming pared 4 bases from V and 3 bases from J, leaving 12 bases between. Written as DNA, the CDR3 is TGTGCCAGCAGCTCGGCAGGGCTCGACTATGGCTACACCTTC. Its translation is CASSSAGLDYGYTF.

This rearrangement joins TRBV9 to TRBJ1-4; 9 bases agree with TRBD1. The germline V gene has CDR1 SGDLS and CDR2 YYNGEE. The CDR3 extends over 15 amino acids. V shed 3 bases, J shed 8 bases, and the junction held 8 bases outside the gene matches. The CDR3 DNA reads TGTGCCAGCAGCGCTACCGGGACAGGGACCGAAAAACTGTTTTTT. Encoded protein: CASSATGTGTEKLFF.

This clonotype was counted a single time. This chain uses TRBV11-2 with TRBJ2-7; possibly TRBD1 for D (6 bases). The CDR3 length is 15 residues. The V and J ends lost 4 bases and 4 bases respectively, with 17 bases between them. Germline V gene sequence: CDR1 SGHAT, CDR2 FQNNGV. The CDR3 is CASSCSQGSVYEQYF. CDR3 DNA sequence: TGTGCCAGCAGCTGCAGCCAGGGGTCGGTGTACGAGCAGTACTTC.

Concerning this clonotype: An end of the junction differs from the germline gene, which may be a read error. This chain joins TRBV12-5 and TRBJ1-1; 11 nucleotides line up with TRBD1. In germline, CDR1 is LGHNT, CDR2 FRNRAP. The CDR3 has 18 residues. The CDR3 nucleotides read TGTGCTAGTGGTTTTTCGACCGGGACAGGGGGGTTGAATACTGAAGCTTTCTTT. It yields the protein CASGFSTGTGGLNTEAFF.

This clonotype was seen a handful of times. This sequence joins TRBV14 and TRBJ1-1, with D perhaps TRBD1 (6 bases). This CDR3 spans 15 amino acids. Germline lookup yields CDR1 SGHDN and CDR2 FVKESK. V was cut by 4 bases and J by 0 bases, with 12 bases left in between. For the CDR3, the DNA is TGTGCCAGCAGCCGGGGGCGGTCGATGAACACTGAAGCTTTCTTT. Translation gives CASSRGRSMNTEAFF.

In its sample, this clonotype was seen once. This chain joins TRBV21-1 and TRBJ2-5. TRBV21-1 is labeled a pseudogene. CDR3 size: 14 residues. CDR3 sequence: CASSKRADQETQYF. Here the CDR3 DNA reads TGTGCCAGCAGCAAACGGGCAGACCAAGAGACCCAGTACTTC.

The rearrangement joins TRBV7-2 to TRBJ1-1, with D tentatively TRBD1 (5 bases). The V gene's germline CDR1 is SGHTA and CDR2 FQGNSA. CDR3 length: 14 amino acids. The germline V and J ends were trimmed by 5 bases and 1 base, with 11 bases remaining between them. The CDR3 bases are TGTGCCAGCAGCGCGATGGGGGGGAACACTGAAGCTTTCTTT. Protein sequence: CASSAMGGNTEAFF.

V gene TRBV28 combines with J gene TRBJ1-6, with D unresolved. Trimming stripped 11 bases from V and 11 bases from J, with 16 bases between. The CDR3 runs 12 residues. Germline V CDR1 and CDR2: MDHEN, SYDVKM. The DNA for the CDR3 is TGTGCCCAAGGGTCTAAGGATCCACCCCTCCACTTT. Its translation is CAQGSKDPPLHF.